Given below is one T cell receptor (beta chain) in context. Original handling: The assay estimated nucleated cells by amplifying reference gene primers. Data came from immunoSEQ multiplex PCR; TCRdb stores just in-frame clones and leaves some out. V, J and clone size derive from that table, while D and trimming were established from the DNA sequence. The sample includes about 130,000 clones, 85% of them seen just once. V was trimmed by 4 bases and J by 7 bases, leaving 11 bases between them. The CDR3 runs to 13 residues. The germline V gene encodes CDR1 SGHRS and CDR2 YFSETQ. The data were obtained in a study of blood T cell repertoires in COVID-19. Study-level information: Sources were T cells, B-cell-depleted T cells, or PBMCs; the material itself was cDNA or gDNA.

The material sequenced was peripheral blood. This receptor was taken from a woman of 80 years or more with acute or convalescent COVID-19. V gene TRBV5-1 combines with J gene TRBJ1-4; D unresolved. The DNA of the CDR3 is TGCGCCAGCAGCCGGGCTCTAGCTGAAAAACTGTTTTTT. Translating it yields CASSRALAEKLFF. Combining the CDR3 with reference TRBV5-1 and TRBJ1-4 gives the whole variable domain KAGVTQTPRYLIKTRGQQVTLSCSPISGHRSVSWYQQTPGQGLQFLFEYFSETQRNKGNFPGRFSGRQFSNSRSEMNVSTLELGDSALYLCASSRALAEKLFFGSGTQLSVL.